The rows below give T cell receptor beta chains drawn from one sample of a study of CD8 T cells in ankylosing spondylitis. One entry per CDR3 protein results from TCRdb running MiXCR on the 5' RACE reads. This sample has 250,000 or so distinct CDR3 sequences, with more than 20% found just once. The sample comprised blood, either unsorted or a sorted T cell fraction (not recorded which). These receptors originate from a male donor with ankylosing spondylitis or in good health (not recorded which). The CDR3 runs from the conserved cysteine through the conserved F or W. Each record gives: J gene, V gene, CDR3 length, D gene, CDR3 protein. A D gene is named only where the DNA matches it firmly.

TRBJ2-3 | TRBV20-1 | 12 | NA | CSANPTTDTQYF
TRBJ1-5 | TRBV24-1 | 13 | NA | CATRAQAHQPQHF
TRBJ2-7 | TRBV4-1 | 13 | NA | CASSHRFSYEQYF
TRBJ2-5 | TRBV24-1 | 15 | TRBD1 | CATSGSTGTAETQYF
TRBJ2-7 | TRBV12-3/TRBV12-4 | 14 | TRBD1 | CASSRQGRYYEQYF
TRBJ2-5 | TRBV7-9 | 17 | NA | CASSTRLPADGGETQYF
TRBJ1-1 | TRBV12-3/TRBV12-4 | 13 | NA | CASSLVEGAEAFF
TRBJ2-5 | TRBV20-1 | 13 | NA | CSASPGGGETQYF
TRBJ1-1 | TRBV7-4 | 19 | TRBD1 | CASSLARGRGRDLNTEAFF
TRBJ2-3 | TRBV5-1 | 17 | TRBD2 | CASSLQRDYSSTDTQYF
TRBJ2-1 | TRBV20-1 | 15 | TRBD1 | CSATPGQGAYNEQFF
TRBJ1-6 | TRBV28 | 15 | TRBD1 | CASSFGGQANSPLHF
TRBJ2-1 | TRBV20-1 | 12 | NA | CSAEVTVNEQFF
TRBJ2-7 | TRBV12-3/TRBV12-4 | 13 | NA | CASSWGNRDEQYF
TRBJ2-5 | TRBV12-3/TRBV12-4 | 14 | TRBD1 | CASSAGTGDETQYF
TRBJ1-4 | TRBV12-3/TRBV12-4 | 14 | NA | CASTPGVGGEKLFF
TRBJ1-4 | TRBV30 | 16 | NA | CAWSVRALSTNEKLFF
TRBJ2-5 | TRBV20-1 | 15 | NA | CSAREASIGGQTQYF
TRBJ2-3 | TRBV3-1 | 12 | NA | CASSQGTDTQYF
TRBJ2-1 | TRBV15 | 15 | NA | CATSSGGRNPNEQFF
TRBJ2-1 | TRBV20-1 | 15 | TRBD2 | CSARAPPGGNNEQFF
TRBJ2-7 | TRBV12-3/TRBV12-4 | 13 | TRBD1 | CASSLRTGGGQYF
TRBJ2-1 | TRBV6-1 | 13 | NA | CASSPFRGLPLFF
TRBJ2-3 | TRBV27 | 18 | TRBD2 | CASSQAGGASGSTDTQYF
TRBJ2-7 | TRBV12-3/TRBV12-4 | 15 | TRBD1 | CASSRAGTGRSEQYF
TRBJ2-1 | TRBV20-1 | 14 | TRBD1 | CSAELGTGGNEQFF
TRBJ2-1 | TRBV15 | 16 | NA | CATSSIVGGPRNEQFF
TRBJ2-1 | TRBV20-1 | 12 | NA | CSARVGTNEQFF
TRBJ2-1 | TRBV9 | 13 | TRBD2 | CASSVAGGNEQFF
TRBJ1-1 | TRBV20-1 | 14 | NA | CSAGKTGGSDEAFF
TRBJ2-3 | TRBV19 | 13 | NA | CASSIWVRDTQYF
TRBJ2-3 | TRBV20-1 | 16 | NA | CSASAVFGQSTDTQYF
TRBJ2-6 | TRBV12-3/TRBV12-4 | 14 | TRBD1 | CASRRDRGANVLTF
TRBJ2-5 | TRBV11-2 | 17 | NA | CASSLVGAPRVGETQYF
TRBJ2-3 | TRBV2 | 16 | NA | CASSVQPIALTDTQYF
TRBJ2-1 | TRBV7-2 | 16 | TRBD2 | CASSLVAGGHHNEQFF
TRBJ2-7 | TRBV5-1 | 14 | NA | CASSSGTVDIGQYF
TRBJ1-1 | TRBV12-5 | 12 | NA | CASGNTRGEAFF
TRBJ2-7 | TRBV7-9 | 13 | TRBD1 | CASSRDRAEEQYF
TRBJ2-2 | TRBV24-1 | 13 | NA | CATSTGFAGELFF
TRBJ1-5 | TRBV10-3 | 13 | NA | CAISPGGNQPQHF
TRBJ1-1 | TRBV12-3/TRBV12-4 | 13 | NA | CASTPPVGTEAFF
TRBJ2-7 | TRBV29-1 | 13 | NA | CSVVLGSWYEQYF
TRBJ1-5 | TRBV6-5 | 14 | NA | CASSYPTSGQPQHF
TRBJ2-2 | TRBV7-9 | 14 | NA | CASSSGAALLELFF
TRBJ2-5 | TRBV20-1 | 13 | TRBD2 | CSALTSAGETQYF
TRBJ2-2 | TRBV4-2 | 14 | NA | CASSQDAGTGELFF
TRBJ2-5 | TRBV29-1 | 18 | TRBD2 | CSVEVSGTSGPVRKTQYF
TRBJ2-3 | TRBV5-4 | 12 | NA | CASSVFTDTQYF
TRBJ1-1 | TRBV7-3 | 11 | NA | CASSSRAAAFF
TRBJ1-5 | TRBV2 | 14 | NA | CASSATHEDQPQHF